This is a list of T cell receptor beta chains from one sample in a study of shared clonotypes between healthy human individuals. The protocol was immunoSEQ multiplex PCR, while the TCRdb copy is restricted to in-frame clones and leaves out a portion. The sample lists about 2.3 million clones; 85% to 95% were seen once. Input material: naive CD4+ T cells from PBMCs. The receptors were sampled from a man between 18 and 35 years old in good health. Some clones in this sample may be carry-over from other donors' samples. Both conserved end residues are part of each CDR3. Fields, in order: J gene, clone size, V gene, D gene, CDR3 protein, CDR3 DNA. A D gene is named only where the DNA matches it firmly. A row's size may be missing; if present it is once, few, many or a size class.

TRBJ2-7 once TRBV20-1 . CSAVKAYEQYF TGCAGTGCGGTGAAGGCCTACGAGCAGTACTTC
TRBJ1-1 . TRBV2 . CASFGSSTEAFF TGTGCCAGCTTCGGTTCCTCCACTGAAGCTTTCTTT
TRBJ2-2 . TRBV30 . CAWSERSTGELFF TGTGCCTGGAGTGAAAGAAGCACCGGGGAGCTGTTTTTT
TRBJ1-5 . TRBV15 . CATSLIPESPQHF TGTGCCACCAGCCTCATACCGGAATCACCCCAGCATTTT
TRBJ2-7 . TRBV27 . CASSPGTRNYEQYF TGTGCCAGCAGTCCAGGGACAAGGAACTACGAGCAGTACTTC
TRBJ2-1 . TRBV7-9 TRBD2 CASSPTSGRAAGQFF TGTGCCAGCAGCCCCACTAGCGGGAGGGCCGCGGGGCAGTTCTTC
TRBJ1-1 . TRBV15 TRBD1 CATSRDLGQGVAFF TGTGCCACCAGCAGAGATCTCGGGCAGGGGGTGGCTTTCTTT
TRBJ2-7 . TRBV10-3 . CATEGSGLYEQYF TGTGCAACCGAGGGCAGCGGACTTTACGAGCAGTACTTC
TRBJ2-5 once TRBV4-3 TRBD2 CASSQDGAGSGETQYF TGCGCCAGCAGCCAAGATGGAGCGGGATCGGGAGAGACCCAGTACTTC
TRBJ2-3 . TRBV4-3 . CASSRGREYTDTQYF TGCGCCAGCAGCCGTGGCCGGGAGTACACAGATACGCAGTATTTT
TRBJ2-3 . TRBV5-1 . CASSVTLGGTDTQYF TGCGCCAGCAGCGTGACGTTGGGCGGCACAGATACGCAGTATTTT
TRBJ1-1 . TRBV5-5 . CASSLGARNTEAFF TGTGCCAGCAGCTTGGGGGCGAGGAACACTGAAGCTTTCTTT
TRBJ1-5 . TRBV10-3 . CAISESRGTQPQHF TGTGCCATCAGTGAGTCTCGAGGGACACAGCCCCAGCATTTT
TRBJ1-4 . TRBV5-1 . CASSLGQGGEKLFF TGCGCCAGCAGCTTGGGGCAGGGAGGCGAAAAACTGTTTTTT
TRBJ2-3 . TRBV7-2 TRBD1 CASSRDSDTQYF TGTGCCAGCAGCCGGGACAGCGATACGCAGTATTTT
TRBJ2-7 once TRBV4-1 . CASSQVSFPAAPLGQYF TGCGCCAGCAGCCAAGTCTCTTTCCCGGCCGCCCCTCTCGGGCAGTACTTC
TRBJ2-1 . TRBV5-1 TRBD1 CASSGQGAGNEQFF TGCGCCAGCAGCGGACAGGGGGCGGGTAATGAGCAGTTCTTC
TRBJ2-7 . TRBV7-2 TRBD1 CASSQPGTGAYEQYF TGTGCCAGCAGCCAACCCGGGACAGGGGCCTACGAGCAGTACTTC
TRBJ1-1 . TRBV7-8 TRBD1 CASSETGGNTEAFF TGTGCCAGCAGCGAGACAGGGGGCAACACTGAAGCTTTCTTT
TRBJ2-7 . TRBV5-1 TRBD1 CASSSGRTGIYEQYF TGCGCCAGCAGCTCGGGACGGACAGGGATCTACGAGCAGTACTTC
TRBJ2-2 . TRBV5-1 TRBD1 CASSRDRATNTGELFF TGCGCCAGCAGCCGCGACAGGGCAACGAACACCGGGGAGCTGTTTTTT
TRBJ2-1 . TRBV5-1 TRBD2 CASSLLGLAPNEQFF TGCGCCAGCAGCCTTCTGGGACTAGCCCCCAATGAGCAGTTCTTC
TRBJ1-5 . TRBV2 TRBD1 CASSEVWGRGLHQPQHF TGTGCCAGCAGTGAAGTGTGGGGAAGGGGGCTCCATCAGCCCCAGCATTTT
TRBJ2-5 . TRBV19 . CASSKVGVQETQYF TGTGCCAGTAGTAAGGTCGGGGTCCAAGAGACCCAGTACTTC
TRBJ1-1 . TRBV5-1 TRBD1 CASSSRTGAPMNTEAFF TGCGCCAGCAGCTCCAGGACAGGGGCCCCAATGAACACTGAAGCTTTCTTT
TRBJ2-5 . TRBV18 . CASSPPGVETQYF TGTGCCAGCTCACCCCCCGGAGTCGAGACCCAGTACTTC
TRBJ1-4 . TRBV4-3 TRBD1 CASSRNLGTVDEKLFF TGCGCCAGCAGCCGAAACCTTGGGACAGTAGATGAAAAACTGTTTTTT
TRBJ1-6 . TRBV6-1 . CASSEVGESPLHF TGTGCCAGCAGTGAAGTTGGGGAATCACCCCTCCACTTT
TRBJ2-5 . TRBV6-1 TRBD2 CASSTGTSGISTQYF TGTGCCAGCAGCACCGGGACTAGCGGGATCAGTACCCAGTACTTC